The 27 T cell receptor beta chains reported below all come from one sample, sequenced in a study of sequential checkpoint blockade in melanoma. Regarding treatment: randomized to nivolumab then ipilimumab (arm A) or the reverse (arm B). The protocol was immunoSEQ multiplex PCR, while the TCRdb copy is restricted to in-frame clones and leaves out a portion. The sample carries some 2,300 clones, around 29% recorded once. This sample comprised tumor tissue (inferred from file names), obtained from a patient given nivolumab and ipilimumab in sequence. The receptors were gathered from a human donor with melanoma.

This clone was detected ten times or more. This chain joins TRBV11-3 and TRBJ2-7; 7 bases align to TRBD1. Germline V gene data show CDR1 as SGHNT and CDR2 as YENEEA. V shed 2 bases and J 2 bases; nucleotides not matched to a gene: 3. The CDR3 runs to 14 residues. The CDR3 is CASSLSGTAYEQYV. The DNA for the CDR3 is TGTGCCAGCAGCTTATCCGGGACAGCCTACGAGCAGTACGTC.

This rearrangement joins TRBV14 to TRBJ2-1, with 9 bases matching TRBD2. V was clipped by 0 bases and J by 3 bases; unmatched bases: 6. The CDR3 has 17 residues. Germline CDR1 SGHDN, CDR2 FVKESK. CDR3 sequence: CASSQDPGLAIYNEQFF. The CDR3 bases are TGTGCCAGCAGCCAAGATCCGGGACTAGCTATCTACAATGAGCAGTTCTTC.

This chain connects TRBV11-3 to TRBJ2-4; no clear D. The CDR3 spans 15 residues. Between the trimmed V and J ends, which lost 4 bases and 0 bases, there was a span of 10 bases. Looked up from germline, CDR1 is SGHNT and CDR2 is YENEEA. The CDR3 DNA sequence: TGTGCCAGCAGCTCCCCAAGTCTAGCCAAAAACATTCAGTACTTC. Protein: CASSSPSLAKNIQYF.

As regards this clone: At the DNA level, this CDR3 is encoded by other sequences in the same sample as well. The chain couples TRBV19 to TRBJ1-1; unclear D gene. The CDR3 covers 14 residues. The V and J ends lost 0 bases and 4 bases respectively, with 9 bases between them. Germline V gene lookup returns CDR1 LNHDA and CDR2 SQIVND (reference sequence). The CDR3 region has the DNA TGTGCCAGTAGTATAGATCACTCGGGCACTGAAGCTTTCTTT. It yields the protein CASSIDHSGTEAFF.

This clone was seen at least ten times. This chain links TRBV11-3 with TRBJ1-2; D is ambiguous. CDR3 length: 14 amino acids. The germline V and J ends were trimmed by 1 base and 4 bases, with 10 bases remaining between them. From germline, CDR1 is SGHNT and CDR2 YENEEA. CDR3 in DNA: TGTGCCAGCAGCTTAGGTGCAGTTCTCTATGGCTACACCTTC. Translation: CASSLGAVLYGYTF.

This clone was seen a few times. The chain combines TRBV19 with TRBJ2-2; 13 bases align to TRBD2. CDR3 length: 18 amino acids. From germline, CDR1 is LNHDA and CDR2 SQIVND (reference sequence). The trim removed 8 bases at V and 9 bases at J, leaving 18 bases unmatched. In DNA form, the CDR3 reads TGTGCCAGTCTCTCACCCAAACTAGCGGGAGGGCACCGCCGGGAGCTGTTTTTT. The encoded protein is CASLSPKLAGGHRRELFF.

By sample share, this clone is medium-sized. This chain uses TRBV6-8 with TRBJ2-1; 9 nucleotides agree with TRBD2. The J segment lost 0 bases and the V segment lost 9 bases, leaving 6 bases of the junction unmatched. Per germline, CDR1 MNHGY and CDR2 SAAAGT. The CDR3 has 15 residues. The CDR3: CASVAGAFSYNEQFF. DNA of the CDR3: TGTGCCAGTGTAGCGGGGGCCTTCTCCTACAATGAGCAGTTCTTC.

The chain couples TRBV5-1 to TRBJ2-1, with 15 bases fitting TRBD2. The junction had 8 bases not matched to a gene; V was cut back by 4 bases and J by 9 bases. This CDR3 is 16 amino acids long. Looked up from germline, CDR1 is SGHRS and CDR2 is YFSETQ. The CDR3 DNA reads TGCGCCAGCAGCCAATCGGCGGGACTAGCGGGAGGTGAGCAGTTCTTC. It translates to CASSQSAGLAGGEQFF. Full variable domain (missing parts from reference TRBV5-1 and TRBJ2-1): KAGVTQTPRYLIKTRGQQVTLSCSPISGHRSVSWYQQTPGQGLQFLFEYFSETQRNKGNFPGRFSGRQFSNSRSEMNVSTLELGDSALYLCASSQSAGLAGGEQFFGPGTRLTVL.

This clone has just a few counts. The chain links TRBV6-8 to TRBJ2-1; D is unresolved. CDR3 size: 14 residues. Germline CDR1 reads MNHGY; CDR2 reads SAAAGT. V lost 6 bases, J lost 0 bases, and 9 bases lay in between. For the CDR3, the DNA is TGTGCCAGCAGAGGCCCAAGCTCCTACAATGAGCAGTTCTTC. Translation gives CASRGPSSYNEQFF.

The gene calls are TRBV10-2 and TRBJ2-7; TRBD1 aligns across 7 bases. CDR1 is WSHSY and CDR2 is SAAADI in the germline V gene. V lost 3 bases to trimming and J lost 6 bases; unmatched junction nucleotides: 5. CDR3 length equals 13 residues. Here the CDR3 DNA reads TGCGCCAGCAGTGAACAGGGGCGAGGCGAGCAGTACGTC. This encodes CASSEQGRGEQYV.

This chain joins TRBV4-1 and TRBJ2-3, with D unresolved. The CDR3 runs 13 residues. Germline assignment: CDR1 MGHRA and CDR2 YSYEKL. Trimming removed 4 bases at V and 5 bases at J, with 10 bases between. CDR3 region: CASSRMIGDTQYF. The CDR3 DNA sequence: TGCGCCAGCAGCCGGATGATAGGAGATACGCAGTATTTT.

V usage is TRBV6-8 and J usage is TRBJ2-1; possibly TRBD1 or TRBD2 for D (5 bases each). CDR3 size: 16 residues. The V gene lost 6 bases and the J gene lost 10 bases, with 25 bases spanning the gap. Looked up from germline, CDR1 is MNHGY and CDR2 is SAAAGT. This chain's CDR3 is CASRELPGSSGREQFF. The DNA for the CDR3 is TGTGCCAGCAGGGAATTACCGGGATCCTCGGGACGGGAGCAGTTCTTC.

The V and J genes are TRBV19 and TRBJ1-5, with D maybe TRBD1 (5 bases). V was shortened by 9 bases and J by 7 bases, with 19 bases between the two germline ends. Germline values: CDR1 LNHDA, CDR2 SQIVND (reference sequence). This CDR3 is 14 amino acids long. The CDR3 reads CARPARGPRQPQHF. CDR3 in DNA: TGTGCCAGACCCGCAAGGGGCCCCAGGCAGCCCCAGCATTTT.

Relative to its sample, this clone is medium-sized. This rearrangement joins TRBV11-3 to TRBJ1-4; no clear D gene. There are 14 residues in the CDR3. V was cut by 5 bases and J by 0 bases, with 7 bases left in between. Germline-derived CDR1 and CDR2 are SGHNT and YENEEA. CDR3 in DNA: TGTGCCAGCAGCCCGACATCAACTAATGAAAAACTGTTTTTT. The encoded protein is CASSPTSTNEKLFF.

The chain links TRBV11-3 to TRBJ2-7; D gene uncertain. Per germline, CDR1 SGHNT and CDR2 YENEEA. The CDR3 extends over 14 amino acids. Deletions cut 0 bases from V and 4 bases from J, with 10 bases between. CDR3 DNA: TGTGCCAGCAGCTTAGATAGGGTTGTTTACGAGCAGTACGTC. Translating gives CASSLDRVVYEQYV.

The rearrangement links TRBV5-1 to TRBJ2-1; possible D gene TRBD2, 5 bases. V was shortened by 1 base and J by 0 bases, with 8 bases between the two germline ends. The CDR3 has 15 amino acids. Germline CDR1 and CDR2: SGHRS and YFSETQ. CDR3 sequence reads: CASSLTGSSYNEQFF. CDR3 nucleotides: TGCGCCAGCAGCTTGACTGGGAGCTCCTACAATGAGCAGTTCTTC.

This clone was counted between two and nine times. The rearrangement joins TRBV10-3 to TRBJ1-1; no definite D call. The CDR3 has 14 residues. Germline-derived CDR1 and CDR2 are ENHRY and SYGVKD. The V gene lost 0 bases and the J gene lost 0 bases, with 5 bases spanning the gap. The CDR3 region has the DNA TGTGCCATCAGTGAGTCCATAATGAACACTGAAGCTTTCTTT. The encoded protein is CAISESIMNTEAFF.

The chain carries TRBV11-3 and TRBJ2-7, with TRBD1 identical over 8 bases. The J segment lost 12 bases and the V segment lost 5 bases, leaving 15 bases of the junction unmatched. Germline loops: CDR1 SGHNT, CDR2 YENEEA. The CDR3 totals 14 residues. CDR3 residues: CASSETGQGIIPYV. CDR3 bases: TGTGCCAGCAGCGAAACCGGACAGGGAATTATCCCGTACGTC.

This clone was observed a few times. The V gene is TRBV11-3, the J gene TRBJ2-3; 9 bases fit TRBD2. Germline CDR1 and CDR2: SGHNT and YENEEA. V shed 6 bases and J 2 bases; nucleotides not matched to a gene: 9. CDR3 length: 16 residues. The CDR3: CASSNWASGITDTQYF. In nucleotides, the CDR3 is TGTGCCAGCAGTAACTGGGCTAGCGGGATCACAGATACGCAGTATTTT.

This clone turned up a few times. V and J are TRBV6-8 and TRBJ1-2; 7 bases are a match to TRBD1. The CDR3 is 16 residues long. V trimming: 0 bases; J trimming: 3 bases; junction bases outside the gene matches: 7. CDR1 is MNHGY and CDR2 is SAAAGT in the germline V gene. The CDR3 is CASSYSRVRGDYGYTF. The CDR3 bases are TGTGCCAGCAGTTACTCGAGAGTCAGGGGGGACTATGGCTACACCTTC.

Judged by abundance, this clone is medium-sized. The V call is TRBV6-8, the J call TRBJ1-4; 7 bases agree with TRBD1. CDR3 length equals 17 residues. CDR1 and CDR2 (germline): MNHGY, SAAAGT. The ends lost 6 bases at V and 0 bases at J; junction bases unmatched: 10. The CDR3: CASRRQGYGTTNEKLFF. The CDR3 coding sequence is TGTGCCAGCAGACGACAGGGATATGGGACAACTAATGAAAAACTGTTTTTT.

This chain connects TRBV6-8 to TRBJ2-6; tentative D call: TRBD1 (5 bases). The CDR3 totals 16 residues. Germline V lookup: CDR1 MNHGY, CDR2 SAAAGT. V was trimmed by 2 bases and J by 0 bases, leaving 8 bases between them. The CDR3 is CASSYRTGSGANVLTF. Here the CDR3 DNA reads TGTGCCAGCAGTTACAGAACAGGCTCTGGGGCCAACGTCCTGACTTTC.

The chain recombines TRBV6-8 with TRBJ1-2; 7 bases align to TRBD1. The CDR3 length is 16 residues. Per germline, CDR1 MNHGY and CDR2 SAAAGT. J was trimmed by 7 bases and V by 5 bases; bases with no gene match: 16. The DNA of the CDR3 is TGTGCCAGCAGTGAGAGCTTACAGGGGACGGGGGGTGGCTACACCTTC. It yields the protein CASSESLQGTGGGYTF.

This clone came up many times. The chain recombines TRBV11-3 with TRBJ1-2, with no clear D. This CDR3 is built from 15 residues. Germline assignment: CDR1 SGHNT and CDR2 YENEEA. V gave up 3 bases and J gave up 5 bases, with 16 bases separating them. The CDR3 reads CASSLTGALSYGYTF. DNA for the CDR3: TGTGCCAGCAGCTTGACGGGAGCCCTCTCTTATGGCTACACCTTC.

This clone is deemed medium-sized. The V gene is TRBV11-3, the J gene TRBJ1-1, with 8 nucleotides matching TRBD1. V dropped 4 bases and J dropped 0; count of bases not matched to a gene: 4. This CDR3 spans 15 amino acids. CDR1 and CDR2 from the germline V gene are SGHNT and YENEEA. CDR3 sequence (DNA): TGTGCCAGCAGCTGGGGACAGGAGCTGAACACTGAAGCTTTCTTT. Protein: CASSWGQELNTEAFF.

This clone is medium-sized in the sample. The chain joins TRBV11-3 to TRBJ2-5, with 10 positions matching TRBD1. There are 16 residues in the CDR3. Germline loops: CDR1 SGHNT, CDR2 YENEEA. J was trimmed by 1 base and V by 6 bases; bases with no gene match: 8. CDR3 in amino acids: CASRQDRGLGQETQYF. CDR3 bases: TGTGCCAGCAGGCAAGACAGGGGGCTTGGCCAAGAGACCCAGTACTTC.

This clone is medium-sized (0.01 to 0.1%) by share. J is TRBJ2-2 and V is TRBV12-5; 10 bases agree with TRBD2. The CDR3 contains 15 residues. CDR1 LGHNT and CDR2 FRNRAP come from the germline V gene. Written as DNA, the CDR3 is TGTGCCAGCGCCTGGACTAGCGGAAACACCGGGGAGCTGTTTTTT. Amino acids: CASAWTSGNTGELFF. Based on the CDR3 plus reference TRBV12-5 and TRBJ2-2, the full variable domain is DARVTQTPRHKVTEMGQEVTMRCQPILGHNTVFWYRQTMMQGLELLAYFRNRAPLDDSGMPKDRFSAEMPDATLATLKIQPSEPRDSAVYFCASAWTSGNTGELFFGEGSRLTVL.